This T cell receptor (beta chain) stems from a study of PD-1 blockade in classical Hodgkin lymphoma. Study-wide points: Compared with healthy donors, newly diagnosed patients reportedly showed lower baseline TCR diversity. CD4+ TCR diversity, unlike CD8+, climbed significantly by C4D1.

Brentuximab vedotin exposure varied among the patients, all of whom had relapsed after autologous stem cell transplantation. Classifying best responses yielded complete response, partial response or progressive disease. The CDR3 runs to 18 residues. Germline values: CDR1 KGHSH, CDR2 LQKENI. V was clipped by 1 base and J by 4 bases; unmatched bases: 12. Profiled with immunoSEQ multiplex PCR; TCRdb holds only in-frame clones, not every one. Of 23,000 or so clones listed, about 80% are singletons. As for this clone: Antigen: not known.

This sequence originates from a human donor with classical Hodgkin lymphoma. The V gene is TRBV18, the J gene TRBJ1-1, with 10 bases lining up with TRBD1. The source was peripheral blood mononuclear cells (PBMCs), collected at baseline. CDR3 nucleotide sequence: TGTGCCAGCTCACCACGGATTTTGACAGGGGGCGCCGGCACTGAAGCTTTCTTT. Protein product: CASSPRILTGGAGTEAFF.